This T cell receptor beta chain was identified during a study of response to subunit inactivated influenza vaccine. This clonotype appeared a few times. Its antigen is as yet unknown. TCRdb re-called the RT-PCR reads with MiXCR, one entry per CDR3 protein. This table holds roughly 650,000 distinct CDR3 sequences, less than 15% found once. General study results and limits: The study's authors posited that every seasonal influenza vaccination enlists few new T cells.

Deletions cut 6 bases from V and 7 bases from J, with 19 bases between. Germline V CDR1 and CDR2: SQVTM, ANQGSEA. The CDR3 loop spans 13 amino acids. The TCR was taken from a man between 45 and 60 years old who received an inactivated influenza vaccine. Source: PBMCs from blood, taken 14 to 15 days before vaccination. J is TRBJ2-7 and V is TRBV29-1; D is tentatively TRBD1 or TRBD2 (5 bases each). CDR3 nucleotides: TGCAGCGTCCAAACCTGGGACGGCCTGGAGCAGTACTTC. As protein: CSVQTWDGLEQYF.